This T cell receptor (beta chain) was profiled in a study of identical twins. The J segment lost 6 bases and the V segment lost 2 bases, leaving 8 bases of the junction unmatched. The CDR3 spans 15 residues. Germline V gene sequence: CDR1 LGHNT, CDR2 FRNRAP. Via MiXCR, TCRdb re-called the 5' RACE reads, giving one row per CDR3 protein. The table includes a few hundred thousand distinct CDR3 sequences, 8% to 9.5% detected once. The same data also contributed to another study, on yellow fever vaccine responses in identical twins.

The sample taken for sequencing was CD8+ T cells sorted from blood. The TCR comes from a young woman in good health. The chain uses TRBV12-5 and TRBJ2-7; 9 nucleotides align to TRBD2. The CDR3 nucleotides are TGTGCTAGTGGTTTGAGTAGCGGGAGCTTCAGCGAGCAGTACTTC. This gives the protein CASGLSSGSFSEQYF.